A single sample gave rise to the 21 T cell receptor beta chains below, sequenced in a study of shared clonotypes between healthy human individuals (dated by TCRdb to 2020 to 2021). Library preparation was by the immunoSEQ multiplex PCR assay. Drawn from immuneACCESS, this table holds only the in-frame rearrangements with V and J called that TCRdb kept. Clones are partly lost; checked studies trace under half to an unresolved V gene and leave the rest unexplained. Recorded for this sample are 2 million to 3 million clones; under 95% of them occurred a single time. The ten largest account for about 0.39% of the sample. Sequenced sample: naive CD4+ T cells from PBMCs. The sample's cell subset or site label, in plain terms: CD45RA+ positively selected. These receptors came from a young man in good health. Some clones in this sample may be carry-over from other donors' samples.

The genes are TRBV7-3 and TRBJ1-1; 12 bases line up with TRBD1. V gave up 4 bases and J gave up 1 base; unmatched junction bases: 7. Looked up from germline, CDR1 is SGHTA and CDR2 is FQGTGA. This CDR3 contains 17 residues. CDR3 sequence: CASSSTGTGGWNTEAFF. The DNA for the CDR3 is TGTGCCAGCAGCTCTACCGGGACAGGGGGCTGGAACACTGAAGCTTTCTTT.

The chain couples TRBV5-1 to TRBJ2-1; TRBD2 matches 8 bases. V lost 1 base to trimming and J lost 9 bases; unmatched junction nucleotides: 9. The CDR3 totals 15 residues. The germline gives CDR1 SGHRS, CDR2 YFSETQ. The CDR3 DNA reads TGCGCCAGCAGCTTGAGCGGGAGTCCCGGGGGTGAGCAGTTCTTC. This gives the protein CASSLSGSPGGEQFF.

The chain is built from TRBV6-5 and TRBJ2-2; D uncertain. V was clipped by 0 bases and J by 6 bases, with 11 bases between them. The CDR3 is 15 amino acids. Germline V gene sequence: CDR1 MNHEY, CDR2 SVGAGI. The CDR3 coding sequence is TGTGCCAGCAGTTACTCTATTGCGAATGCCGGGGAGCTGTTTTTT. Translation gives CASSYSIANAGELFF.

Only one count was recorded for this clone. The V and J genes are TRBV7-2 and TRBJ2-5; no firm D call. CDR3 length equals 13 residues. The V end lost 5 bases, the J end lost 6 bases, and 13 bases lay between the germline ends. Germline lookup yields CDR1 SGHTA and CDR2 FQGNSA. CDR3 region: CASSPDGVKTQYF. In DNA, the CDR3 is TGTGCCAGCAGCCCGGATGGGGTGAAGACCCAGTACTTC.

V is TRBV2 and J is TRBJ2-7, with a tentative D call TRBD2 (5 bases). Germline V gene data show CDR1 as SNHLY and CDR2 as FYNNEI. Trimming left V 4 bases short and J 2 bases short, with 12 bases between. The CDR3 covers 14 residues. CDR3 in amino acids: CASSAGIPPYEQYF. For the CDR3, the DNA is TGTGCCAGCAGTGCGGGGATCCCCCCCTACGAGCAGTACTTC.

The V gene is TRBV28, the J gene TRBJ2-5, with D unclear. The CDR3 has 16 residues. Per the germline V gene, CDR1 is MDHEN and CDR2 is SYDVKM. V was clipped by 5 bases and J by 6 bases, with 22 bases between them. CDR3 loop: CASSTTPPGAYQTQYF. CDR3 DNA sequence: TGTGCCAGCAGTACTACCCCCCCCGGAGCCTACCAGACCCAGTACTTC.

The V call is TRBV27, the J call TRBJ2-1, with TRBD2 matching over 9 bases. Germline CDR1 MNHEY, CDR2 SMNVEV (reference sequence). This CDR3 is 16 amino acids long. Trimming removed 8 bases from V and 5 bases from J; junction bases left unmatched: 13. The CDR3 is CASSLVGTSRNNEQFF. The DNA of the CDR3 is TGTGCCAGCTCCTTAGTGGGGACTAGCCGAAACAATGAGCAGTTCTTC.

V usage is TRBV4-1 and J usage is TRBJ2-1, with 9 bases aligning to TRBD2. The CDR3 has 15 residues. After removal of 2 bases from V and 2 bases from J, the junction contained 1 base not matched to a gene. Germline lookup yields CDR1 MGHRA and CDR2 YSYEKL. The CDR3 is CASSQRLAAYNEQFF. The CDR3, as DNA: TGCGCCAGCAGCCAACGACTAGCGGCCTACAATGAGCAGTTCTTC.

V usage is TRBV14 and J usage is TRBJ1-3; no clear D gene. Germline-derived CDR1 and CDR2 are SGHDN and FVKESK. The germline V and J ends were trimmed by 4 bases and 3 bases, with 10 bases remaining between them. CDR3 size: 14 residues. CDR3 sequence (DNA): TGTGCCAGCAGCCCCCCGGGGTTTGGAAACACCATATATTTT. It yields the protein CASSPPGFGNTIYF. The full variable domain, rest sourced from reference TRBV14 and TRBJ1-3, is EAGVTQFPSHSVIEKGQTVTLRCDPISGHDNLYWYRRVMGKEIKFLLHFVKESKQDESGMPNNRFLAERTGGTYSTLKVQPAELEDSGVYFCASSPPGFGNTIYFGEGSWLTVV.

V is TRBV29-1 and J is TRBJ2-2, with a tentative D call TRBD2 (6 bases). V lost 3 bases and J lost 13, with 21 bases in between. The CDR3 covers 14 residues. Germline lookup yields CDR1 SQVTM and CDR2 ANQGSEA. CDR3 nucleotides: TGCAGCGTTGACGGCGAAGAGGTAGCGGCGAGGCTGTTTTTT. This sequence encodes CSVDGEEVAARLFF.

This chain uses TRBV11-2 with TRBJ2-7, with TRBD2 matching 10 bases. The CDR3 has 15 amino acids. Trimming at V came to 4 bases and at J to 2 bases, leaving 5 bases not matched to a gene. Germline values: CDR1 SGHAT, CDR2 FQNNGV. The CDR3 here is CASSSSLAGAYEQYF. DNA for the CDR3: TGTGCCAGCAGCTCATCGCTAGCGGGGGCCTACGAGCAGTACTTC.

The chain combines TRBV19 with TRBJ2-1, with D uncertain. Trimming took off 3 bases at V and 12 bases at J, with 15 bases between the two ends. Germline lookup yields CDR1 LNHDA and CDR2 SQIVND (reference sequence). The CDR3 is 13 amino acids. CDR3 DNA: TGTGCCAGTAGTATTCCCCCGGCCCACCGGCAGTTCTTC. It is translated as CASSIPPAHRQFF.

Comment on this clone: Within the sample, other DNA sequences also encode this same CDR3. The genes are TRBV5-1 and TRBJ2-7; D not resolved. Germline V gene data show CDR1 as SGHRS and CDR2 as YFSETQ. Between the trimmed V and J ends, which lost 0 bases and 6 bases, there was a span of 4 bases. The CDR3 extends over 11 amino acids. CDR3 residues: CASSLESEQYF. The CDR3 DNA follows: TGCGCCAGCAGCTTGGAAAGCGAGCAGTACTTC.

The chain has TRBV9 and TRBJ2-1; perhaps TRBD2 as D (6 bases). V lost 3 bases and J lost 8, with 12 bases in between. This CDR3 is 13 amino acids long. The germline gives CDR1 SGDLS, CDR2 YYNGEE. Here the CDR3 DNA reads TGTGCCAGCAGCGCCCAACGCGGGGATGAGCAGTTCTTC. Amino acid sequence: CASSAQRGDEQFF.

Comment on this clone: Because the CDR3's place on the DNA is in doubt, the DNA is left out and the CDR3 is given as listed by TCRdb. The V and J genes are TRBV2 and TRBJ1-4. The CDR3 spans 14 amino acids, including both terminal residues. CDR1 and CDR2 (germline): SNHLY, FYNNEI. CDR3 loop: CASILVGVGEKLFF.

The chain carries TRBV6-6 and TRBJ2-7; TRBD1 agrees at 9 bases. The CDR3 extends over 15 amino acids. V was pared by 6 bases and J by 3 bases, with 9 bases of the junction left unmatched. The germline V gene encodes CDR1 MNHNY and CDR2 SVGAGI (reference sequence). DNA for the CDR3: TGTGCCAGCAGCGACCCGGGACAGGGTTACTACGAGCAGTACTTC. Protein product: CASSDPGQGYYEQYF.

About this clone itself: This same CDR3 is encoded by further DNA sequences in the sample. This chain joins TRBV19 and TRBJ1-1; D is perhaps TRBD1 (5 bases). CDR3 length: 14 amino acids. Germline CDR1 and CDR2: LNHDA and SQIVND (reference sequence). V was cut by 5 bases and J by 2 bases, with 12 bases left in between. CDR3 sequence: CASSSRGLNTEAFF. Here the CDR3 DNA reads TGTGCCAGTAGTTCCCGGGGACTTAACACTGAAGCTTTCTTT.

The chain employs TRBV9 and TRBJ1-2, with TRBD1 identical over 7 bases. This CDR3 spans 15 amino acids. In germline, CDR1 is SGDLS, CDR2 YYNGEE. The trim removed 0 bases at V and 2 bases at J, leaving 4 bases unmatched. Written as DNA, the CDR3 is TGTGCCAGCAGCGTAGGAGGGACAGCCAACTATGGCTACACCTTC. It codes for CASSVGGTANYGYTF.

The chain employs TRBV4-1 and TRBJ1-6; unclear D gene. The CDR3 extends over 16 amino acids. CDR1 MGHRA and CDR2 YSYEKL come from the germline V gene. With 4 bases removed from V and 5 bases from J, the gap between germline ends came to 15 bases. CDR3 sequence (DNA): TGCGCCAGCAGCCGAGAGCGGGGAGTGAATAATTCACCCCTCCACTTT. Translated: CASSRERGVNNSPLHF.

The CDR3 DNA is TGTGCCAGCAGATTAAAGGGGGGACAGGGGCGTGTCTATGGCTACACCTTC. Its translation: CASRLKGGQGRVYGYTF. J is TRBJ1-2 and V is TRBV5-4, with 10 bases fitting TRBD1. The V gene's germline CDR1 is SGHNT and CDR2 YYREEE (reference sequence). The junction had 14 bases not matched to a gene; V was cut back by 5 bases and J by 4 bases. The CDR3 has 17 amino acids.

This clone occurred a few times. This specimen includes other DNA sequences encoding the same CDR3. The gene calls are TRBV30 and TRBJ1-3; D is unresolved. The CDR3 covers 12 residues. CDR1 and CDR2 (germline): GTSNPN, SVGIG (reference sequence). Trimming took 0 bases from V and 4 from J, leaving 4 bases between them. The CDR3 DNA sequence: TGTGCCTGGAGTGTTTCCGGAAACACCATATATTTT. Translation: CAWSVSGNTIYF.